This TCR beta chain derives from a study of T-cell memory formation after mild COVID-19. This clonotype has a count of ten or more. Its antigen is as yet unknown. The CDR3 has 14 amino acids. Trimming cost V 3 bases and J 5 bases, with 14 bases left between them. General observations from the study: Researchers could not confirm that second-wave clones peaking on day 37 targeted SARS-CoV-2. Memory cells collected pre-infection included some clones that later responded, suggesting cross-reactive memory joined.

TCRdb called the 5' RACE reads again in MiXCR, with one record for every CDR3 protein. This sample has approximately 400,000 distinct CDR3 sequences, with more than 20% found just once. Sequences were obtained from PBMCs or a T cell subset sorted from them (not recorded which). The gene calls are TRBV12-3 or TRBV12-4 and TRBJ2-7; D remains unclear. This clonotype originated in an adult woman who had mild COVID-19 (a few samples of this study predate the infection). Cell type and time point are not known. The CDR3 DNA reads as TGTGCCAGCAGTTTGGCGAGCAGTACCAACGAGCAGTACTTC. This gives the protein CASSLASSTNEQYF.